The T cell receptor (beta chain) described here comes from a study of blood T cells in healthy people across ages. Through a sample-barcoded 5' primer and a J-beta primer mix, a second PCR was run for roughly 7 to 11 cycles. TCRdb reanalysed the 5' RACE reads using MiXCR and keeps one entry per CDR3 protein. The table has about 570,000 distinct CDR3 sequences, about 26% seen once. The table lists this clonotype with a few counts. Its antigen remains unknown. Overall study findings and caveats: The donors' CMV status was not determined, possibly confounding changes in expanded clonotypes.

Germline CDR1 is SSHAT and CDR2 is FNYEAQ (reference sequence). V was pared by 5 bases and J by 5 bases, with 16 bases between. This CDR3 is built from 15 residues. This sequence was found in a woman in her 70s in good health. Sequences were obtained from blood. The gene calls are TRBV7-7 and TRBJ2-1; a possible D gene is TRBD2 (6 bases). CDR3 amino acids: CASSQDYLNHNEQFF. As DNA, the CDR3 is TGTGCCAGCAGCCAGGACTACCTTAACCACAATGAGCAGTTCTTC. The full variable domain, with the rest looked up from reference TRBV7-7 and TRBJ2-1, is GAGVSQSPRYKVTKRGQDVTLRCDPISSHATLYWYQQALGQGPEFLTYFNYEAQPDKSGLPSDRFSAERPEGSISTLTIQRTEQRDSAMYRCASSQDYLNHNEQFFGPGTRLTVL.